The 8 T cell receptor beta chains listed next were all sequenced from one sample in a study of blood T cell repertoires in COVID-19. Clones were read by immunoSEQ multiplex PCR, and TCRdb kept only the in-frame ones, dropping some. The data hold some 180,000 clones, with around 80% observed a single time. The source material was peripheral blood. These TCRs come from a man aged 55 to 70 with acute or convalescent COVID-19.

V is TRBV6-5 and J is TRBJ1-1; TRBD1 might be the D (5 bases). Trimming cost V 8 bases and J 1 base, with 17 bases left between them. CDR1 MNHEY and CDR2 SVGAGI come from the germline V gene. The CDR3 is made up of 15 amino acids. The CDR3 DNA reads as TGTGCCAGCCGTAAGCCAGGGTCGGGGAACACTGAAGCTTTCTTT. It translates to CASRKPGSGNTEAFF.

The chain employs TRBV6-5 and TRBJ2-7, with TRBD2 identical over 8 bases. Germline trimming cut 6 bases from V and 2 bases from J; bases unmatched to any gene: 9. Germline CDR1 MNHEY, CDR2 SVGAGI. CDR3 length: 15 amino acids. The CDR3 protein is CASSRSNSGTYEQYF. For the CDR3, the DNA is TGTGCCAGCAGCCGAAGTAATAGCGGGACCTACGAGCAGTACTTC.

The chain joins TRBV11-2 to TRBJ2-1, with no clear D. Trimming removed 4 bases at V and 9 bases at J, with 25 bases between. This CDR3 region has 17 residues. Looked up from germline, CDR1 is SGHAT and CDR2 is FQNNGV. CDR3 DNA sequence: TGTGCCAGCAGCTCCACAACTGCGACCCGGAGTGTCGCTGAGCAGTTCTTC. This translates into CASSSTTATRSVAEQFF.

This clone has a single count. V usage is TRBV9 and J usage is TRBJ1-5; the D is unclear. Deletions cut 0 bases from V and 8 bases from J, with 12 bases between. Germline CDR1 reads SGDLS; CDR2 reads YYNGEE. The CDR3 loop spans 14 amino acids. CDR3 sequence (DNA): TGTGCCAGCAGCGTAGGTGGCGCGGCCAAGCCCCAGCATTTT. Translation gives CASSVGGAAKPQHF.

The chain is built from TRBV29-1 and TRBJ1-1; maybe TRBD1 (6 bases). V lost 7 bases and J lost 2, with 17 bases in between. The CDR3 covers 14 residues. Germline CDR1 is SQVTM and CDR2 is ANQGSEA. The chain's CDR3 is CSGTGSVGNTEAFF. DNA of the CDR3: TGCAGCGGAACAGGGTCGGTCGGCAACACTGAAGCTTTCTTT.

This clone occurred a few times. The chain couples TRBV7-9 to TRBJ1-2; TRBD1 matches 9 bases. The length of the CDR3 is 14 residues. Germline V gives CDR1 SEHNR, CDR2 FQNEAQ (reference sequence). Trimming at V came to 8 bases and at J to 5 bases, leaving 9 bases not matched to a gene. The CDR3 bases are TGTGCCAGCGGACCACAGGGGGCTTTGTATGGCTACACCTTC. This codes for CASGPQGALYGYTF.

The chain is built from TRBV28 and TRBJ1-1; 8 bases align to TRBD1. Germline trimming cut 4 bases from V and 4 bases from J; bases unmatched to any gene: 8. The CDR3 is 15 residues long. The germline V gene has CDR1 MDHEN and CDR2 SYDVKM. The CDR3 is CASSYTGGVGTEAFF. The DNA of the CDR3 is TGTGCCAGCAGTTATACAGGGGGGGTGGGCACTGAAGCTTTCTTT.

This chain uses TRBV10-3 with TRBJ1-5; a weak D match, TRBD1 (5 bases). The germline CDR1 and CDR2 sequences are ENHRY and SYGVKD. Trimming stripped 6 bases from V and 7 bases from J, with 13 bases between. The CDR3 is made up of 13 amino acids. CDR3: CAIRGGGEQPQHF. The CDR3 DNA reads TGTGCCATCAGGGGCGGGGGGGAGCAGCCCCAGCATTTT.